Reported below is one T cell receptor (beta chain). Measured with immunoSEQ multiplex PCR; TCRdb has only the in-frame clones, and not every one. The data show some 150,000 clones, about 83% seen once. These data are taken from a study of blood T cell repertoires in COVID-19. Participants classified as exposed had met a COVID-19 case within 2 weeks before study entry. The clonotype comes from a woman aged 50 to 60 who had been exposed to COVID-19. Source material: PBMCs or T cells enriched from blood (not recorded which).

The DNA of the CDR3 is TGTGCCAGCAGCACCGGACAGGGGGCCGGCTATGGCTACACCTTC. This translates into CASSTGQGAGYGYTF. The chain has TRBV9 and TRBJ1-2; 11 bases line up with TRBD1. V shed 4 bases, J shed 4 bases, and the junction held 6 bases outside the gene matches. Germline CDR1 and CDR2: SGDLS and YYNGEE. CDR3 length: 15 residues.